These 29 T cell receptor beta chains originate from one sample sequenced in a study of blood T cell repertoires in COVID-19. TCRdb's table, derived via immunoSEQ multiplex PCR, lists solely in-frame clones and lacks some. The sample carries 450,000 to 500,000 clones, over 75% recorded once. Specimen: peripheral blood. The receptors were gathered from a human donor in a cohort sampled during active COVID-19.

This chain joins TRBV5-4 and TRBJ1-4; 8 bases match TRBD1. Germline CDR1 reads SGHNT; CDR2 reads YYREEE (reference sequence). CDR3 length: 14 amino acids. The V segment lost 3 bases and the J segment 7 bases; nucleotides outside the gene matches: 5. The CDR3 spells CASSSTGGIEKLFF. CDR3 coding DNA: TGTGCCAGCAGCTCAACAGGGGGGATTGAAAAACTGTTTTTT.

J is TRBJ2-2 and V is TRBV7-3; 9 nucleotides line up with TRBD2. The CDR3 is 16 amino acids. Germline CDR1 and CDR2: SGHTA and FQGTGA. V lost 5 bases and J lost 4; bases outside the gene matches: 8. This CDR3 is CASSPLGAGGTGELFF. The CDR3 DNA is TGTGCCAGCAGCCCCCTGGGAGCGGGAGGCACCGGGGAGCTGTTTTTT.

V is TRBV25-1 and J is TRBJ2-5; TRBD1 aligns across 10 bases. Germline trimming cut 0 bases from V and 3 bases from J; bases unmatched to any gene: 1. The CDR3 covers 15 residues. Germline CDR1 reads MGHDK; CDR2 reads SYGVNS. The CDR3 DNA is TGTGCCAGCAGTGAATATGGGACAGGGGAAGAGACCCAGTACTTC. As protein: CASSEYGTGEETQYF.

CDR3 DNA: TGTGCCAGCAGCCGCGGGCCCTACGAGCAGTACTTC. Protein sequence: CASSRGPYEQYF. The chain links TRBV3-1 (or the pseudogene TRBV3-2) to TRBJ2-7; TRBD2 is a possible D gene (5 bases). Trimming pared 4 bases from V and 2 bases from J, leaving 6 bases between. The CDR3 loop spans 12 amino acids. Germline V gives CDR1 LGHDT, CDR2 YNNKEL (reference sequence).

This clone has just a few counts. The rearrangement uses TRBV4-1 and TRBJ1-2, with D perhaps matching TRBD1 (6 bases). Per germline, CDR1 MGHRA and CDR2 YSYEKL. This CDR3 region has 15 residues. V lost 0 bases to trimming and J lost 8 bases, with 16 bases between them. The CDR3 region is CASSQDIPGAVGYTF. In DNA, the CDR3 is TGCGCCAGCAGCCAAGATATTCCAGGGGCGGTGGGCTACACCTTC.

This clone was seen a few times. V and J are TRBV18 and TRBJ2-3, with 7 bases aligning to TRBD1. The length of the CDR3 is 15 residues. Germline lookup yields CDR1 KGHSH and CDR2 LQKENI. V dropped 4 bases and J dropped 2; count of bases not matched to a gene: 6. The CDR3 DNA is TGTGCCAGCTCACGACAGGGCCCCCACACAGATACGCAGTATTTT. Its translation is CASSRQGPHTDTQYF.

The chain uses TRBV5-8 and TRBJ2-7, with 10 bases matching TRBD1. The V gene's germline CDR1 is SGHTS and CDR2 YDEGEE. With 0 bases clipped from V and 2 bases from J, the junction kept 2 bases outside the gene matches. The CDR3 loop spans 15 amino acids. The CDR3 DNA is TGTGCCAGCAGCTTGGCCGGGACAGGGGCCTACGAGCAGTACTTC. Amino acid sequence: CASSLAGTGAYEQYF.

CDR3 in amino acids: CASSDPLSGANTGELFF. In nucleotides, the CDR3 is TGTGCCAGCAGTGACCCATTGTCAGGTGCGAACACCGGGGAGCTGTTTTTT. The V and J genes are TRBV6-4 and TRBJ2-2; D is unresolved. Per germline, CDR1 MRHNA and CDR2 SNTAGT. CDR3 length: 17 residues. The germline V and J ends were trimmed by 2 bases and 0 bases, with 13 bases remaining between them.

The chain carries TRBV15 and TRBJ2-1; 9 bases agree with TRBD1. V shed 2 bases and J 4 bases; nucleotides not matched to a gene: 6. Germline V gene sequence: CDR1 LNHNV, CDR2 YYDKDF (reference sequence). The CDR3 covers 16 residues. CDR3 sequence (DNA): TGTGCCACCAGCAGACCTCCGGGACAGGGATACAATGAGCAGTTCTTC. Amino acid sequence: CATSRPPGQGYNEQFF.

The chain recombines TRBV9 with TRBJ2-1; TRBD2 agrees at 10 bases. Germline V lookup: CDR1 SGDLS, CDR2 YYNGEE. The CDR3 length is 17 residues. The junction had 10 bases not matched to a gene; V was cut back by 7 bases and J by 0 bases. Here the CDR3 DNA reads TGTGCCAGCGGTAACCTAGCGGGAGTGGGCTCCTACAATGAGCAGTTCTTC. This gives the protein CASGNLAGVGSYNEQFF.

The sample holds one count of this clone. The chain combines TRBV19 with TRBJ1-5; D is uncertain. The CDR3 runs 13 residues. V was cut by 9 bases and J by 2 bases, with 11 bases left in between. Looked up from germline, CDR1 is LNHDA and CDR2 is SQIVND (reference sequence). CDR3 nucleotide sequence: TGTGCCAGCCTGGGCACCGGCAATCAGCCCCAGCATTTT. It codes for CASLGTGNQPQHF.

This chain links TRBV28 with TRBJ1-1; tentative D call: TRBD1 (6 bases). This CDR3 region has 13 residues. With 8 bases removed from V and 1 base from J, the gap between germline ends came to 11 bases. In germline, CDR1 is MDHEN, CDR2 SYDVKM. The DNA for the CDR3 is TGTGCCAGCGGGGGGGCGCGGAACACTGAAGCTTTCTTT. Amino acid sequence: CASGGARNTEAFF.

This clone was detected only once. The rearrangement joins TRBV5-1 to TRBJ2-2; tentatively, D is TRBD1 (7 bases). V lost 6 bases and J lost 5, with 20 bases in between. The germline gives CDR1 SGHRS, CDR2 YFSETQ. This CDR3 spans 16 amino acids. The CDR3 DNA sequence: TGCGCCAGCAACCCGACTGCCAGGGGGAGGACCGGGGAGCTGTTTTTT. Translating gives CASNPTARGRTGELFF.

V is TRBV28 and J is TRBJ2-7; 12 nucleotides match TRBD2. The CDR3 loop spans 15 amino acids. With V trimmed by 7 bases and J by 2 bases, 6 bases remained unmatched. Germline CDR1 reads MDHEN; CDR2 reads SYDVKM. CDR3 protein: CASIGTSGPTYEQYF. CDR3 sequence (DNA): TGTGCCAGCATCGGGACTAGCGGGCCGACCTACGAGCAGTACTTC.

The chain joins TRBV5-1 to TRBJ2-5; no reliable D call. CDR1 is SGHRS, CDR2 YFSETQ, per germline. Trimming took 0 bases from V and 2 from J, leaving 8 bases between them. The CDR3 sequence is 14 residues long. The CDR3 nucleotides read TGCGCCAGCAGCTTGGGCGGAGCTCAAGAGACCCAGTACTTC. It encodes CASSLGGAQETQYF.

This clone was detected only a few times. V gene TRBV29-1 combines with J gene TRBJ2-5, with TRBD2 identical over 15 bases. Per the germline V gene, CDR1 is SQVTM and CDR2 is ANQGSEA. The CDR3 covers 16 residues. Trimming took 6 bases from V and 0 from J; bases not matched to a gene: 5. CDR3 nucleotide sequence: TGCAGCGTCCTAGGACTAGCGGGAGGGTACCAAGAGACCCAGTACTTC. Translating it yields CSVLGLAGGYQETQYF.

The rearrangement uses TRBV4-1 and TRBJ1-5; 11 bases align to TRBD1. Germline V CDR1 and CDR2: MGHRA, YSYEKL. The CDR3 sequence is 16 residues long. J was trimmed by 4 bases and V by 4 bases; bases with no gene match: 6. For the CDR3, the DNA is TGCGCCAGCAGCCCGGACAGGGGGCGGCCTAATCAGCCCCAGCATTTT. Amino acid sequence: CASSPDRGRPNQPQHF.

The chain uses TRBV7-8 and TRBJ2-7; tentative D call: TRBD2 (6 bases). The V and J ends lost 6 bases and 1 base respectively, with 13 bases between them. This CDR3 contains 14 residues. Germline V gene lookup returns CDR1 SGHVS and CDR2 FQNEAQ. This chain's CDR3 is CASRPGLGSYEQYF. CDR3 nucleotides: TGTGCCAGCAGACCGGGACTGGGTTCCTACGAGCAGTACTTC. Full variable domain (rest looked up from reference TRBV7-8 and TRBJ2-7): GAGVSQSPRYKVAKRGQDVALRCDPISGHVSLFWYQQALGQGPEFLTYFQNEAQLDKSGLPSDRFFAERPEGSVSTLKIQRTQQEDSAVYLCASRPGLGSYEQYFGPGTRLTVT.

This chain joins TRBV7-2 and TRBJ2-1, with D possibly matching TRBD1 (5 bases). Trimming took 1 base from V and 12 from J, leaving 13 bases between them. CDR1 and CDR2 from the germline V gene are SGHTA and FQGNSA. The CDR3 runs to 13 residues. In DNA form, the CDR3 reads TGTGCCAGCAGCTTAGTTACAGGTCGTGGGCAGTTCTTC. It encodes CASSLVTGRGQFF.

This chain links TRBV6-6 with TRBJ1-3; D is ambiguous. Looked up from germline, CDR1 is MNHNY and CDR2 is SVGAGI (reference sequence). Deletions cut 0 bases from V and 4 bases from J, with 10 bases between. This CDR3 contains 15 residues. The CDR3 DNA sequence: TGTGCCAGCAGTTACTCGAGGGCGGAGGGAAACACCATATATTTT. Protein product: CASSYSRAEGNTIYF.

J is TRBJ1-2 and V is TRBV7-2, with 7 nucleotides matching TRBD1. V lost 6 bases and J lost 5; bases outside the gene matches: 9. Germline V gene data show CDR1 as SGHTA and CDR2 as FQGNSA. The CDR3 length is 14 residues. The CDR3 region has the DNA TGTGCCAGCAGTTACAACAGGGGTCCTTATGGCTACACCTTC. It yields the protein CASSYNRGPYGYTF.

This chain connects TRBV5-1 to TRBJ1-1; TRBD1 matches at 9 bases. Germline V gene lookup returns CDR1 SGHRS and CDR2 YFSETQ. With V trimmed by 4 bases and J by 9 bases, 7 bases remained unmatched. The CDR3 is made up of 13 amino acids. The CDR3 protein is CASSEGQGTKAFF. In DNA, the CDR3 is TGCGCCAGCAGCGAGGGACAGGGTACTAAAGCTTTCTTT.

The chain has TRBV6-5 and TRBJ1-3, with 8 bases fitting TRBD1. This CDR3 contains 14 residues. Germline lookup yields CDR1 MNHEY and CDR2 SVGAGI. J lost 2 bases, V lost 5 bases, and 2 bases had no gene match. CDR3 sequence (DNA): TGTGCCAGCAGTACCAGGGGGCCTGGAAACACCATATATTTT. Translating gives CASSTRGPGNTIYF.

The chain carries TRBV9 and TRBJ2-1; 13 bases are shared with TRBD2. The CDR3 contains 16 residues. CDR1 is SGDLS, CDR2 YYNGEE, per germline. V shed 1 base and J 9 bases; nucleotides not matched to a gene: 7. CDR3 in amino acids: CASSVSRTSGSGEQFF. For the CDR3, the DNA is TGTGCCAGCAGCGTATCCAGGACTAGCGGGAGCGGTGAGCAGTTCTTC.

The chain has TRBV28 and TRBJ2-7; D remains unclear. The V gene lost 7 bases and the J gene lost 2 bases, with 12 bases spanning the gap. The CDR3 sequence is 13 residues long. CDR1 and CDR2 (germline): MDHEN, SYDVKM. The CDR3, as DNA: TGTGCCAGCAAGGTTCACGGAGCCTACGAGCAGTACTTC. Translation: CASKVHGAYEQYF.

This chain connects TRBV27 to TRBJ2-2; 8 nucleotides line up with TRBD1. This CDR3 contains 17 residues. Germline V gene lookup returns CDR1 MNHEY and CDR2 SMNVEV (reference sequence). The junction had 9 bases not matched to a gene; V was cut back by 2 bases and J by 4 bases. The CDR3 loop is CASSLRMDRVSTGELFF. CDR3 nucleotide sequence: TGTGCCAGCAGTTTAAGAATGGACAGGGTGAGCACCGGGGAGCTGTTTTTT.

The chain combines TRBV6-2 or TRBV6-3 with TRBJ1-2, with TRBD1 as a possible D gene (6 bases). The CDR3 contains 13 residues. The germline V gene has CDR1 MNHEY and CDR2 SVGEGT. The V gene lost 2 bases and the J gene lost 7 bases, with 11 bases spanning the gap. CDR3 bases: TGTGCCAGCAGTTACGGCAGGGGACGTGGCTACACCTTC. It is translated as CASSYGRGRGYTF.

The CDR3 loop reads CASSPSPAGNTEAFF. The CDR3, as DNA: TGTGCCAGCAGCCCATCCCCCGCAGGCAACACTGAAGCTTTCTTT. The V call is TRBV4-2, the J call TRBJ1-1; D is ambiguous. Deletions cut 4 bases from V and 2 bases from J, with 14 bases between. The CDR3 loop spans 15 amino acids. CDR1 and CDR2 (germline): LGHNA, YNFKEQ.

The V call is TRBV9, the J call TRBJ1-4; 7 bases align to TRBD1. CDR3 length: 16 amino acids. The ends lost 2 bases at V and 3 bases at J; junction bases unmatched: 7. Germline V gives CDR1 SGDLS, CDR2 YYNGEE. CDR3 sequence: CASSVTRGGSNEKLFF. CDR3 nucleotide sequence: TGTGCCAGCAGCGTCACCCGAGGGGGCTCTAATGAAAAACTGTTTTTT.